Shown below are 18 T cell receptor beta chains from a single sample sequenced in a study of cytomegalovirus exposure and HLA in healthy donors. Primers for the PCR totalled 60 Vbeta and 13 Jbeta. The repertoire was sequenced with immunoSEQ multiplex PCR; TCRdb's copy has only in-frame clones and lacks some. This sample has about 200,000 clones, with roughly 83% found just once. The sequencing input was PBMCs. Every receptor here comes from a male donor in good health and CMV-seropositive.

This clone has only one observation. This chain uses TRBV19 with TRBJ1-2; TRBD1 matches at 7 bases. CDR1 is LNHDA, CDR2 SQIVND, per germline (reference sequence). Germline trimming cut 6 bases from V and 8 bases from J; bases unmatched to any gene: 15. The CDR3 contains 15 residues. The CDR3 is CASSTAQGGRGGYTF. The CDR3 DNA is TGTGCCAGTAGCACAGCGCAAGGGGGCAGGGGCGGCTACACCTTC.

The chain couples TRBV27 to TRBJ2-3, with TRBD2 matching 11 bases. Germline CDR1 reads MNHEY; CDR2 reads SMNVEV (reference sequence). The J segment lost 6 bases and the V segment lost 6 bases, leaving 5 bases of the junction unmatched. CDR3 length equals 14 residues. CDR3: CASSRLAGTDTQYF. Here the CDR3 DNA reads TGTGCCAGCAGCAGACTAGCGGGGACGGATACGCAGTATTTT.

The chain uses TRBV6-4 and TRBJ2-1, with 7 bases lining up with TRBD2. The CDR3 totals 16 residues. V lost 3 bases and J lost 4; bases outside the gene matches: 9. Germline-derived CDR1 and CDR2 are MRHNA and SNTAGT. The CDR3 nucleotides read TGTGCCAGCAGTGAAGCTTCGAGCGGGGTGTACAATGAGCAGTTCTTC. Encoded protein: CASSEASSGVYNEQFF.

The V call is TRBV19, the J call TRBJ2-2; D possibly corresponds to TRBD2 (6 bases). CDR1 and CDR2 from the germline V gene are LNHDA and SQIVND (reference sequence). Trimming took off 3 bases at V and 6 bases at J, with 11 bases between the two ends. This CDR3 has 14 residues. CDR3 protein: CASSIPGGSGELFF. The CDR3 bases are TGTGCCAGTAGTATCCCCGGGGGTTCCGGGGAGCTGTTTTTT.

The chain uses TRBV11-1 and TRBJ2-5, with D possibly being TRBD2 (6 bases). Trimming took off 5 bases at V and 4 bases at J, with 20 bases between the two ends. The CDR3 is 16 amino acids. CDR1 is SGHAT, CDR2 FQDESV, per germline (reference sequence). The CDR3 spells CASSPRREQVGETQYF. As DNA, the CDR3 is TGTGCCAGCAGCCCAAGGAGGGAACAGGTGGGAGAGACCCAGTACTTC.

This rearrangement joins TRBV7-2 to TRBJ2-7, with TRBD1 identical over 9 bases. The CDR3 covers 16 residues. V lost 5 bases and J lost 7; bases outside the gene matches: 15. Germline lookup yields CDR1 SGHTA and CDR2 FQGNSA. The CDR3 DNA reads as TGTGCCAGCAGCCAAGGGACAGGGACCTATGGGGGAGAGCAGTACTTC. This codes for CASSQGTGTYGGEQYF. Looking up the rest from reference TRBV7-2 and TRBJ2-7 gives the full variable domain: GAGVSQSPSNKVTEKGKDVELRCDPISGHTALYWYRQSLGQGLEFLIYFQGNSAPDKSGLPSDRFSAERTGGSVSTLTIQRTQQEDSAVYLCASSQGTGTYGGEQYFGPGTRLTVT.

This chain's CDR3 is CASSPRSGRAGDTGELFF. The CDR3, as DNA: TGTGCCAGCAGCCCCCGAAGCGGGAGGGCCGGGGACACCGGGGAGCTGTTTTTT. V is TRBV9 and J is TRBJ2-2, with TRBD2 matching over 10 bases. CDR1 and CDR2 (germline): SGDLS, YYNGEE. CDR3 size: 18 residues. The junction had 12 bases not matched to a gene; V was cut back by 4 bases and J by 3 bases.

This chain uses TRBV18 with TRBJ2-7, with 10 bases identical to TRBD1. Per germline, CDR1 KGHSH and CDR2 LQKENI. The CDR3 consists of 15 residues. V shed 5 bases and J 7 bases; nucleotides not matched to a gene: 11. CDR3 nucleotides: TGTGCCAGCTCAGCCGGGACAGGGGTTGTGGGGGAGCAGTACTTC. It specifies CASSAGTGVVGEQYF.

V gene TRBV7-2 combines with J gene TRBJ1-3; maybe TRBD1 (6 bases). V was shortened by 5 bases and J by 0 bases, with 11 bases between the two germline ends. This CDR3 has 15 amino acids. CDR1 and CDR2 (germline): SGHTA, FQGNSA. The CDR3 protein is CASSQDRFSGNTIYF. CDR3 coding DNA: TGTGCCAGCAGCCAAGACAGGTTCTCTGGAAACACCATATATTTT.

The V call is TRBV10-3, the J call TRBJ2-1, with 7 nucleotides matching TRBD1. Germline values: CDR1 ENHRY, CDR2 SYGVKD. Trimming took 5 bases from V and 4 from J; bases not matched to a gene: 5. The CDR3 has 14 residues. The CDR3, as DNA: TGTGCCATCAGTCGACAGGGCGATTACAATGAGCAGTTCTTC. This encodes CAISRQGDYNEQFF.

This chain links TRBV6-5 with TRBJ1-6; 9 positions match TRBD1. V gave up 5 bases and J gave up 7 bases; unmatched junction bases: 3. CDR1 and CDR2 from the germline V gene are MNHEY and SVGAGI. The CDR3 consists of 14 residues. CDR3 sequence reads: CASSTGQGNSPLHF. The CDR3 DNA is TGTGCCAGCAGTACCGGACAGGGGAATTCACCCCTCCACTTT.

This rearrangement joins TRBV7-2 to TRBJ2-3; 16 bases are shared with TRBD2. With 5 bases clipped from V and 3 bases from J, the junction kept 5 bases outside the gene matches. Germline V lookup: CDR1 SGHTA, CDR2 FQGNSA. There are 17 residues in the CDR3. CDR3 bases: TGTGCCAGCAGCCCACCGGGACTAGCGGGAGGGACAGATACGCAGTATTTT. Protein product: CASSPPGLAGGTDTQYF.

V gene TRBV7-3 combines with J gene TRBJ1-6, with D possibly matching TRBD1 (5 bases). Per germline, CDR1 SGHTA and CDR2 FQGTGA. Trimming shortened V by 5 bases and J by 5 bases, and 10 bases separated the two germline ends. The CDR3 loop spans 14 amino acids. Here the CDR3 reads CASSLGGDNSPLHF. The DNA of the CDR3 is TGTGCCAGCAGCCTCGGGGGAGATAATTCACCCCTCCACTTT. Full variable domain (outside the CDR3, taken from reference TRBV7-3 and TRBJ1-6): GAGVSQTPSNKVTEKGKYVELRCDPISGHTALYWYRQSLGQGPEFLIYFQGTGAADDSGLPNDRFFAVRPEGSVSTLKIQRTERGDSAVYLCASSLGGDNSPLHFGNGTRLTVT.

This chain connects TRBV27 to TRBJ2-4; the D is unclear. The germline V and J ends were trimmed by 6 bases and 1 base, with 10 bases remaining between them. Germline-derived CDR1 and CDR2 are MNHEY and SMNVEV (reference sequence). This CDR3 region has 14 residues. The CDR3 sequence: CASRPLGAKNIQYF. The DNA for the CDR3 is TGTGCCAGCAGACCCCTCGGGGCCAAAAACATTCAGTACTTC.

The chain has TRBV11-1 and TRBJ2-2; D uncertain. In germline, CDR1 is SGHAT, CDR2 FQDESV (reference sequence). The V end lost 3 bases, the J end lost 1 base, and 9 bases lay between the germline ends. The CDR3 extends over 15 amino acids. The CDR3: CASSFGRLNTGELFF. The CDR3 DNA sequence: TGTGCCAGCAGCTTCGGCAGACTGAACACCGGGGAGCTGTTTTTT.

The chain employs TRBV7-3 and TRBJ2-1; TRBD2 matches 7 bases. Trimming at V came to 5 bases and at J to 2 bases, leaving 6 bases not matched to a gene. CDR3 length: 15 amino acids. The germline CDR1 and CDR2 sequences are SGHTA and FQGTGA. CDR3 loop: CASSLGLGAYNEQFF. CDR3 nucleotides: TGTGCCAGCAGCCTAGGACTAGGCGCCTACAATGAGCAGTTCTTC.

This chain uses TRBV28 with TRBJ1-1; maybe TRBD1 (5 bases). V lost 5 bases and J 0 bases, leaving 25 bases between the germline ends. The CDR3 loop spans 19 amino acids. Germline V gene sequence: CDR1 MDHEN, CDR2 SYDVKM. The CDR3 DNA sequence: TGTGCCAGCAGTGAACGTGGACACCCTAACAGCCCTATGAACACTGAAGCTTTCTTT. This gives the protein CASSERGHPNSPMNTEAFF.

J is TRBJ1-1 and V is TRBV28, with 11 bases that match TRBD1. Germline CDR1 MDHEN, CDR2 SYDVKM. CDR3 size: 21 residues. Unmatched junction bases numbered 20, after V lost 2 bases and J lost 3 bases. The CDR3 DNA reads as TGTGCCAGCAGTTTAGGGTGGACAGGGGGCGTCGTGAGAGACTCGGACACTGAAGCTTTCTTT. This codes for CASSLGWTGGVVRDSDTEAFF.